Listed below are T cell receptor beta chains from one sample, sequenced in a study of blood T cell repertoires in COVID-19. Assay: immunoSEQ multiplex PCR; the TCRdb copy retains only in-frame clones and omits some. Of under 250,000 clones listed, 70% to 90% are singletons. Sequenced sample: peripheral blood. The source is a man aged 18 to 35 with active or convalescent COVID-19. Each CDR3 is given with its conserved first and last residue. D genes are given only for firm matches. Clone size is given for some rows only: seen once, a few or many times, or a class if the clone is expanded.

D gene	J gene	V gene	CDR3 length	clone size	CDR3 DNA	CDR3 protein
.	TRBJ1-5	TRBV5-1	10	.	TGCGCCAGCAGCTTCCGGCCCCAGCATTTT	CASSFRPQHF
.	TRBJ2-7	TRBV5-1	14	.	TGCGCCAGCAGCCCCCAGCCGGGGACCTACGAGCAGTACTTC	CASSPQPGTYEQYF
TRBD1	TRBJ1-2	TRBV12-3/TRBV12-4	13	.	TGTGCCAGCAGTCGGACAGGGGCCAGCGGCTACACCTTC	CASSRTGASGYTF
.	TRBJ1-2	TRBV2	12	.	TGTGCCAGCAGTGAAGGTCTATATGGCTACACCTTC	CASSEGLYGYTF
TRBD1	TRBJ2-7	TRBV29-1	16	.	TGCAGCGTTGAACTCGTAGGGGGACAGGGCCCCTACGAGCAGTACTTC	CSVELVGGQGPYEQYF
.	TRBJ1-1	TRBV11-1	15	.	TGTGCCAGCAGCTTATTTGGAGGGGTTGGCACTGAAGCTTTCTTT	CASSLFGGVGTEAFF
TRBD1	TRBJ1-1	TRBV6-5	13	.	TGTGCCAGCGGACAGGGGTCGTGGACTGAAGCTTTCTTT	CASGQGSWTEAFF
.	TRBJ2-5	TRBV5-6	14	.	TGTGCCAGCAGTGACGGGAGGGGGCAGGGAACCCAGTACTTC	CASSDGRGQGTQYF
.	TRBJ1-2	TRBV19	14	once	TGTGCCAGTAGTGTTATGAGCGGGGTGAGTGGCTACACCTTC	CASSVMSGVSGYTF
TRBD1	TRBJ2-3	TRBV4-3	15	.	TGCGCCAGCAGCCAAGAAGACAGGGCCAGCGATACGCAGTATTTT	CASSQEDRASDTQYF
TRBD1	TRBJ2-7	TRBV5-4	15	.	TGTGCCAGCAGCTTGGTTGGGGACAGCTCCTACGAGCAGTACTTC	CASSLVGDSSYEQYF
.	TRBJ1-5	TRBV4-3	14	.	TGCGCCAGCAGCCAAGGGATAGGGGATCAGCCCCAGCATTTT	CASSQGIGDQPQHF
TRBD2	TRBJ2-3	TRBV6-2/TRBV6-3	16	.	TGTGCCAGCAGTGCTCTGGCGGGAGGACCGCCAGATACGCAGTATTTT	CASSALAGGPPDTQYF
.	TRBJ2-6	TRBV7-3	17	.	TGTGCCAGCGGGCTTGGGGCACCCGTTCTTGGTGCCAACGTCCTGACTTTC	CASGLGAPVLGANVLTF
TRBD2	TRBJ2-1	TRBV6-1	16	.	TGTGCCAGCAGTGTCCTGACTAGCGGGGGGAGGGATGAGCAGTTCTTC	CASSVLTSGGRDEQFF
TRBD1	TRBJ2-1	TRBV11-1	16	.	TGTGCCAGCAGCTTAAGGGGGACAGGGGGTGGTAATGAGCAGTTCTTC	CASSLRGTGGGNEQFF
.	TRBJ1-1	TRBV5-1	14	.	TGCGCCAGCAGCTTGGAGAGGGCGAACACTGAAGCTTTCTTT	CASSLERANTEAFF
.	TRBJ1-2	TRBV4-3	15	.	TGCGCCAGCAGCCGCCTTGGGACTGAGAACTATGGCTACACCTTC	CASSRLGTENYGYTF
.	TRBJ1-6	TRBV28	15	once	TGTGCCAGCAGTTTGTGGGGGGGCAGAGATTCACCCCTCCACTTT	CASSLWGGRDSPLHF
.	TRBJ2-1	TRBV18	15	.	TGTGCCAGCTCACCATTAGGGAGCTCCTACAATGAGCAGTTCTTC	CASSPLGSSYNEQFF
TRBD2	TRBJ2-1	TRBV9	15	.	TGTGCCAGCAGCGCTGGACTAGCGGGACCCAATGAGCAGTTCTTC	CASSAGLAGPNEQFF
.	TRBJ2-3	TRBV7-9	12	.	TGTGCCAGCAGCTTTAATGAGGATACGCAGTATTTT	CASSFNEDTQYF